This record looks at one T cell receptor (beta chain) sequence and its context. Only a few counts were recorded for this clonotype. Its antigen specificity is not known. Base qualities are not recorded, but no much larger clone differs from it by a single base. The record originates from a study of early T cells in non-severe SARS-CoV-2 infection (dated by TCRdb to the early 2020s). In terms of the full investigation: Because TCR sequencing relied on bulk RNA taken from unsorted whole blood, pairing of alpha and beta chains was not possible. Findings and caveats that apply to the study as a whole: VDJdb matching was skewed toward anti-spike CD8 responses, so virus-specific expansions were likely underestimated and private and CD4 specificities were missed.

The germline V gene yields MGHRA for CDR1 and YSYEKL for CDR2. The CDR3 spans 16 residues, from the cysteine through the phenylalanine. CDR3 DNA only is kept here, 48 bases in frame from base 1. The V end gives up 1 base and the J end 5 bases, leaving 6 bases in the junction not matched to a gene. This was a case-control study nested in a cohort of healthcare workers in London, UK, who had nasopharyngeal swab PCR tests and blood samples taken every week. Between 23 and 31 March 2020, the week of the UK lockdown, healthcare workers were enrolled and then followed up weekly for as long as 16 weeks. Library generation was performed with 5' RACE. Sequencer: NextSeq 500. The TCR library protocol attached unique molecular identifiers to individual cDNA molecules to correct for sequencing error and PCR bias. Both TCR alpha and beta chains were sequenced, and tight co-correlation was observed between alpha and beta sequence abundances in each sample. Per the source publication's procedure: Decombinator V4 was used to perform V gene, J gene and CDR3 annotation of TCR sequences. Expanded TCRs were defined as changing significantly between any two time points under a Poisson model with p below 0.0001. TCR abundances were normalised to the total number of TCRs sequenced per sample and expressed as counts per million. TRAV1-2 paired with TRAJ12, TRAJ20 or TRAJ33 defined MAIT TCRs, while TRAV10 paired with TRAJ18 defined iNKT TCRs. VDJdb, accessed 1 November 2021, was searched for CMV, EBV and SARS-CoV-2 annotated TCRs, excluding TCRs annotated for multiple antigens. The public reads were reprocessed in TCRdb via fastp at Q25 and MiXCR, keeping in-frame beta chains. Each record represents a unique CDR3 protein, reported with the most common genes and DNA among its rows. TCRdb's processing, not the study's, gives the V and J calls here. This sample has 100,000 or so distinct CDR3 sequences in its table, and 16% of those were observed once. The ten top clones hold roughly 4.7% of the sample.

The clonotype was recovered from an adult who was a healthcare worker with PCR-confirmed SARS-CoV-2 infection or an uninfected control (not recorded which). The source material was whole blood, sampled at baseline. This sequence uses TRBV4-1 and TRBJ1-4; 8 of the junction bases match TRBD1. The nucleotide sequence reads TGCGCCAGCAGCCAAGCCCCGGACAGGGCGAATGAAAAACTGTTTTTT. The resulting protein is CASSQAPDRANEKLFF.